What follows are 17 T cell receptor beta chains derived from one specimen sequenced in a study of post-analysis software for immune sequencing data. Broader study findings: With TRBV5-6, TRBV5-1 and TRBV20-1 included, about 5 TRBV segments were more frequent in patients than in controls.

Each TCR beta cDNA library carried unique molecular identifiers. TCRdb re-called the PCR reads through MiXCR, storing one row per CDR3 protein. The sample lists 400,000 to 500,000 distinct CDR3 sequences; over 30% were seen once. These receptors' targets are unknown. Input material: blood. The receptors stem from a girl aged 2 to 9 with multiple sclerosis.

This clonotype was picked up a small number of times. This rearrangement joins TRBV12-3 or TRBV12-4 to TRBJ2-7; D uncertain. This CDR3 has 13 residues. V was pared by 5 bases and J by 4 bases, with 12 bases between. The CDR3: CASSPDGRYEQYF. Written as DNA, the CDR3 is TGTGCCAGCAGTCCCGACGGTCGGTACGAGCAGTACTTC.

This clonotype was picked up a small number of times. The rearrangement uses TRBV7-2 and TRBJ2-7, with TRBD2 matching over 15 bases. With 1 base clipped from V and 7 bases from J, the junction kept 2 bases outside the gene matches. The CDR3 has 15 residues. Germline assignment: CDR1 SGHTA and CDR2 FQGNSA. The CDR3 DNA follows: TGTGCCAGCAGCTTAGTCGGGACTAGCGGGAGGGAGCAGTACTTC. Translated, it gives CASSLVGTSGREQYF.

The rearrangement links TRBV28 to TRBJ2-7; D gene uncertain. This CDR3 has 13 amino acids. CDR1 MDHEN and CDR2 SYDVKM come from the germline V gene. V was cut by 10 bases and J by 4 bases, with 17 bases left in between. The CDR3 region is CATHGRHDYEQYF. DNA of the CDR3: TGTGCCACTCACGGGCGTCACGATTACGAGCAGTACTTC.

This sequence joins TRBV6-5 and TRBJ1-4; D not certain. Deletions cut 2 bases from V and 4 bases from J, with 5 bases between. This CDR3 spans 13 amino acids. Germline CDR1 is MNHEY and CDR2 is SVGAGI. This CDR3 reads CASSYMNNEKLFF. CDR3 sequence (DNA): TGTGCCAGCAGTTACATGAATAATGAAAAACTGTTTTTT.

The CDR3 DNA reads as TGCAGTGTAAAGGGGGGTGACACCATATATTTT. This encodes CSVKGGDTIYF. J is TRBJ1-3 and V is TRBV20-1; D is possibly TRBD1 (6 bases). V was clipped by 7 bases and J by 8 bases, with 12 bases between them. Germline V lookup: CDR1 DFQATT, CDR2 SNEGSKA (reference sequence). The CDR3 has 11 residues.

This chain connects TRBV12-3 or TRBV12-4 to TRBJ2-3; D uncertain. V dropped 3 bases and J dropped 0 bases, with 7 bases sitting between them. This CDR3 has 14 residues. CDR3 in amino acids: CASSFYMSTDTQYF. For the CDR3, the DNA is TGTGCCAGCAGTTTTTACATGAGCACAGATACGCAGTATTTT.

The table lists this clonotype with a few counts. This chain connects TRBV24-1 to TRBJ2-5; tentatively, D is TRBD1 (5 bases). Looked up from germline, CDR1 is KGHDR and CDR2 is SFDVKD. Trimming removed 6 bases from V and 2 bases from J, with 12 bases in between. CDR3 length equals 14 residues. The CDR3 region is CATSQGAGQETQYF. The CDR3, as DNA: TGTGCCACCAGTCAAGGGGCAGGGCAAGAGACCCAGTACTTC.

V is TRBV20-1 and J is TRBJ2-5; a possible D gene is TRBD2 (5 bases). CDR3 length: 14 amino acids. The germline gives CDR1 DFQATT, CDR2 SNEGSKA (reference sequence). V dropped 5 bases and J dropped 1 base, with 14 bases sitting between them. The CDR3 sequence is CSAHDGVTQETQYF. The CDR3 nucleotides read TGCAGTGCTCACGACGGGGTGACCCAAGAGACCCAGTACTTC.

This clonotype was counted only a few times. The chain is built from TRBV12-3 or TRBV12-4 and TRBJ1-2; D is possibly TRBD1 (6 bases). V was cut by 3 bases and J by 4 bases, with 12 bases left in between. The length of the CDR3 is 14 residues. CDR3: CASSFLGGSYGYTF. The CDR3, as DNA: TGTGCCAGCAGTTTTCTTGGGGGCTCCTATGGCTACACCTTC.

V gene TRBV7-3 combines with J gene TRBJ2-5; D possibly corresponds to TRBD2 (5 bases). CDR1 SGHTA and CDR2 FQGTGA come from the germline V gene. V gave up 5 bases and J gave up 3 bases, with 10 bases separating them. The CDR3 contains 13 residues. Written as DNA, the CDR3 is TGTGCCAGCAGCGCGATGAGGGAAGAGACCCAGTACTTC. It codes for CASSAMREETQYF.

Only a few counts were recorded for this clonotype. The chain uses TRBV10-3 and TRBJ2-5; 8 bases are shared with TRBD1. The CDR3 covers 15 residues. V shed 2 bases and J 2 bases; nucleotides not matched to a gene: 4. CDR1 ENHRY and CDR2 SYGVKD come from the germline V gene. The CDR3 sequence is CAISEPGQGQETQYF. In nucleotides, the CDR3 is TGTGCCATCAGTGAGCCTGGACAGGGTCAAGAGACCCAGTACTTC.

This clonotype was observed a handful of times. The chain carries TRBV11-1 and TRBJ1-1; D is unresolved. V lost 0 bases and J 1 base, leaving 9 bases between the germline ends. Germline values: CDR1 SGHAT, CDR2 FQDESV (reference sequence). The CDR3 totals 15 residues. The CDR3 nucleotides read TGTGCCAGCAGCTTAGCGAGAAACAGGAACACTGAAGCTTTCTTT. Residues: CASSLARNRNTEAFF.

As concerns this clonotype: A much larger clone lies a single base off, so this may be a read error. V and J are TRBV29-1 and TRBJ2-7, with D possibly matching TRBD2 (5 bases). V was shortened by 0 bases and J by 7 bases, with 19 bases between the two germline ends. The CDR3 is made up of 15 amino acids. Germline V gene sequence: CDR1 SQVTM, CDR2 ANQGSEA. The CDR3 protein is CSVEEWASRYNEQYF. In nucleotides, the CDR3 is TGCAGCGTTGAAGAGTGGGCTAGCAGATACAATGAGCAGTACTTC.

CDR3 DNA: TGTGCCAGCAGCGGGCGGGGGGACGGCTACACCTTC. Protein: CASSGRGDGYTF. V is TRBV7-9 and J is TRBJ1-2, with a tentative D call TRBD1 (5 bases). Germline CDR1 and CDR2: SEHNR and FQNEAQ (reference sequence). V lost 5 bases and J lost 8, with 12 bases in between. The CDR3 sequence is 12 residues long.

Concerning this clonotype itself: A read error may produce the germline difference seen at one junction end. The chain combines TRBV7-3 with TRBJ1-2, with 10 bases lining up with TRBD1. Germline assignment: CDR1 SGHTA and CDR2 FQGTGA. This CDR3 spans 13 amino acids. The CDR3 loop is CANSSGQGNGYTF. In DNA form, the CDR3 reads TGTGCCAACAGCTCGGGACAGGGGAATGGCTACACCTTC.

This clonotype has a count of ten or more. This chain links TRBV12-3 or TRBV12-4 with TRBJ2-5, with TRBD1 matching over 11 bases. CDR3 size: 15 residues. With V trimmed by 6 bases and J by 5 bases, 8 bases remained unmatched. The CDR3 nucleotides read TGTGCCAGCAGCCTCGGACAGGGGGCGGGGGAGACCCAGTACTTC. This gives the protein CASSLGQGAGETQYF.

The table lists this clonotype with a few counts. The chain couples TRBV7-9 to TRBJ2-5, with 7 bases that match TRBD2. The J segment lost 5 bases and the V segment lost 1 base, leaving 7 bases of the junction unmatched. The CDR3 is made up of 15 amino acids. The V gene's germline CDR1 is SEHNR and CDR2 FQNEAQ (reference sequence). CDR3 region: CASSLGGSVAETQYF. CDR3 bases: TGTGCCAGCAGCTTAGGCGGGAGTGTCGCTGAGACCCAGTACTTC.